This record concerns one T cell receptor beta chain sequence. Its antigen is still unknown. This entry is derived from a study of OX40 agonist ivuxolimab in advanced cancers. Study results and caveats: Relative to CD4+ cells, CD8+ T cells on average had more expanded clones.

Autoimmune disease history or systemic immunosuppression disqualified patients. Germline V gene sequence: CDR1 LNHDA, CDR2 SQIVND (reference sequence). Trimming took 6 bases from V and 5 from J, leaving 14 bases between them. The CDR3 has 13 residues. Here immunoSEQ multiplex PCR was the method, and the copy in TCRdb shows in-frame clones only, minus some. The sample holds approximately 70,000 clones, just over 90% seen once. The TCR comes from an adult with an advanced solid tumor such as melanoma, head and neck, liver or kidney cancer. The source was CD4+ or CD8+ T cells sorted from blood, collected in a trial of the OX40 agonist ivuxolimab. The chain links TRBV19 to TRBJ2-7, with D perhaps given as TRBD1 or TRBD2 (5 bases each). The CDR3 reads CASSHTRGDEQYF. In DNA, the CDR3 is TGTGCCAGTAGCCATACCCGGGGCGACGAGCAGTACTTC.